Only a few counts were recorded for the clone carrying this T cell receptor beta chain. The data are from a study of blood T cells in healthy people across ages. CDR3 length: 13 amino acids. Looked up from germline, CDR1 is DFQATT and CDR2 is SNEGSKA (reference sequence). The germline V and J ends were trimmed by 4 bases and 3 bases, with 12 bases remaining between them. Through a sample-barcoded 5' primer and a J-beta primer mix, a second PCR was run for roughly 6 to 12 cycles. One entry per CDR3 protein, called by TCRdb with MiXCR from the 5' RACE reads. The repertoire holds about 840,000 distinct CDR3 sequences, with roughly 28% as singletons. The same data also went into a second study, on T cells of mothers and their children.

The V and J genes are TRBV20-1 and TRBJ1-2, with D unclear. Sequencing was done on a sample of blood. The sequence derives from a woman aged 40 to 50 in good health. CDR3 in amino acids: CSAKNSLDYGYTF. CDR3 nucleotides: TGCAGTGCTAAGAACAGCCTTGACTATGGCTACACCTTC.